A single sample is the source of the 29 T cell receptor beta chains below, sequenced in a study of response to subunit inactivated influenza vaccine. TCRdb re-analysed the RT-PCR reads in MiXCR, keeping a single row per CDR3 protein. The data contain hundreds of thousands of distinct CDR3 sequences, approximately 18% of them singletons. The source material was PBMCs from blood, sampled roughly 5 days after vaccination. The origin of the receptors is a man in his forties or fifties who received an inactivated influenza vaccine.

This clonotype was detected ten times or more. The V call is TRBV20-1, the J call TRBJ1-6; D remains ambiguous. Trimming removed 2 bases at V and 11 bases at J, with 22 bases between. The CDR3 loop spans 16 amino acids. Per germline, CDR1 DFQATT and CDR2 SNEGSKA (reference sequence). The CDR3 is CSARLDGLGRSAPLHF. The DNA for the CDR3 is TGCAGTGCTAGACTGGATGGGTTGGGGAGAAGCGCACCCCTCCACTTT.

This clonotype has just a few counts. The rearrangement joins TRBV4-3 to TRBJ1-5; D perhaps matches TRBD1 (5 bases). This CDR3 is 18 amino acids long. V was cut by 0 bases and J by 6 bases, with 21 bases left in between. CDR1 is LGHNA and CDR2 is YSLEER in the germline V gene. The DNA for the CDR3 is TGCGCCAGCAGCCAAGAATTTGGGAGTGGGCAGGGAGGTCAGCCCCAGCATTTT. This codes for CASSQEFGSGQGGQPQHF.

This chain links TRBV2 with TRBJ2-1, with TRBD2 matching over 7 bases. This CDR3 contains 14 residues. The V gene end was trimmed by 6 bases and the J gene end by 7 bases; junction bases not matched to a gene: 9. Per germline, CDR1 SNHLY and CDR2 FYNNEI. For the CDR3, the DNA is TGTGCCAGCAGGTTCTCGGGGGGAGGGAATGAGCAGTTCTTC. Its translation: CASRFSGGGNEQFF.

Ten or more counts support this clonotype. The gene calls are TRBV9 and TRBJ2-7; a weak D match, TRBD1 (7 bases). Per the germline V gene, CDR1 is SGDLS and CDR2 is YYNGEE. Trimming removed 0 bases from V and 2 bases from J, with 12 bases in between. This CDR3 is 15 amino acids long. Written as DNA, the CDR3 is TGTGCCAGCAGCGTAGATCCAGGGGGGACCTACGAGCAGTACTTC. It is translated as CASSVDPGGTYEQYF.

This clonotype was recorded many times. This chain links TRBV4-3 with TRBJ2-2, with 7 bases that match TRBD1. CDR3 length: 15 residues. The germline CDR1 and CDR2 sequences are LGHNA and YSLEER. The junction had 10 bases not matched to a gene; V was cut back by 6 bases and J by 6 bases. CDR3 residues: CASRRYRGLSGELFF. The CDR3 nucleotides read TGCGCCAGCAGGCGATACAGGGGCTTGTCCGGGGAGCTGTTTTTT.

The chain uses TRBV7-6 and TRBJ2-2; 9 bases fit TRBD1. The CDR3 consists of 18 residues. Germline CDR1 and CDR2: SGHVS and FNYEAQ. V shed 3 bases, J shed 3 bases, and the junction held 11 bases outside the gene matches. This chain's CDR3 is CASSFPGQGPLDTGELFF. CDR3 bases: TGTGCCAGCAGCTTCCCGGGACAGGGTCCGTTAGACACCGGGGAGCTGTTTTTT.

This clonotype has ten or more counts. The CDR3 loop reads CASSLGTTSNTGELFF. CDR3 DNA sequence: TGCGCCAGCAGCTTGGGGACAACTAGCAACACCGGGGAGCTGTTTTTT. The chain uses TRBV5-1 and TRBJ2-2, with D possibly TRBD2 on 6 matching bases. Germline V gene data show CDR1 as SGHRS and CDR2 as YFSETQ. This CDR3 is built from 16 residues. The V and J ends lost 0 bases and 2 bases respectively, with 11 bases between them.

This clonotype was counted between two and nine times. This chain joins TRBV20-1 and TRBJ1-2; TRBD1 agrees at 9 bases. V was clipped by 0 bases and J by 3 bases; unmatched bases: 8. Germline V CDR1 and CDR2: DFQATT, SNEGSKA (reference sequence). The CDR3 is 16 residues long. CDR3 nucleotides: TGCAGTGCTAGAGATGGGGACAGGGTAAAGTACTATGGCTACACCTTC. Amino acids: CSARDGDRVKYYGYTF.

This clonotype was seen more than once but under ten times. This sequence joins TRBV4-3 and TRBJ1-1, with D possibly matching TRBD1 (6 bases). V gave up 0 bases and J gave up 11 bases, with 16 bases separating them. CDR1 is LGHNA, CDR2 YSLEER, per germline. The CDR3 is 14 amino acids. The CDR3 is CASSQDWGAGVAFF. The CDR3 DNA reads TGCGCCAGCAGCCAAGATTGGGGGGCAGGGGTTGCTTTCTTT.

The chain couples TRBV24-1 to TRBJ2-3; the D gene is possibly TRBD1 (6 bases). The length of the CDR3 is 16 residues. V dropped 9 bases and J dropped 6 bases, with 24 bases sitting between them. Germline V CDR1 and CDR2: KGHDR, SFDVKD. The CDR3 spells CATAPSGRGAADTQYF. DNA for the CDR3: TGTGCCACCGCACCGTCGGGCAGGGGAGCGGCGGATACGCAGTATTTT.

This clonotype was counted only a few times. The chain combines TRBV5-1 with TRBJ2-5; D is unresolved. Per germline, CDR1 SGHRS and CDR2 YFSETQ. V lost 0 bases, J lost 2 bases, and 8 bases lay in between. This CDR3 has 14 residues. The CDR3 nucleotides are TGCGCCAGCAGCTTGGGGGCGATTCAAGAGACCCAGTACTTC. Its protein is CASSLGAIQETQYF.

The chain links TRBV4-1 to TRBJ2-3, with unresolved D. V lost 2 bases and J lost 6, with 15 bases in between. Germline CDR1 is MGHRA and CDR2 is YSYEKL. This CDR3 has 15 residues. The CDR3 loop is CASSQRSVGRDTQYF. The DNA of the CDR3 is TGCGCCAGCAGCCAAAGGTCGGTGGGTCGGGATACGCAGTATTTT.

The chain couples TRBV7-2 to TRBJ2-3; D gene uncertain. Trimming left V 6 bases short and J 5 bases short, with 18 bases between. CDR3 length: 15 amino acids. Germline-derived CDR1 and CDR2 are SGHTA and FQGNSA. The CDR3 here is CASRPTEVAVDTQYF. The CDR3 region has the DNA TGTGCCAGCAGACCAACTGAAGTCGCAGTAGATACGCAGTATTTT.

The CDR3 protein is CASRSPGGNYGYTF. In DNA, the CDR3 is TGTGCCAGCAGGTCACCCGGAGGAAACTATGGCTACACCTTC. The rearrangement links TRBV7-9 to TRBJ1-2; no reliable D call. The CDR3 covers 14 residues. In germline, CDR1 is SEHNR, CDR2 FQNEAQ (reference sequence). Between the trimmed V and J ends, which lost 6 bases and 2 bases, there was a span of 13 bases.

The rearrangement links TRBV7-9 to TRBJ1-2, with a possible D match to TRBD1 (5 bases). This CDR3 comprises 14 residues. Per the germline V gene, CDR1 is SEHNR and CDR2 is FQNEAQ (reference sequence). Trimming removed 1 base at V and 1 base at J, with 7 bases between. In DNA form, the CDR3 reads TGTGCCAGCAGCTTAGGACAGATTAACTATGGCTACACCTTC. This gives the protein CASSLGQINYGYTF.

A few counts support this clonotype. V usage is TRBV5-1 and J usage is TRBJ1-1; tentatively, D is TRBD1 (6 bases). This CDR3 contains 14 residues. Trimming pared 4 bases from V and 1 base from J, leaving 11 bases between. CDR1 and CDR2 from the germline V gene are SGHRS and YFSETQ. CDR3 amino acids: CASSGQQTNTEAFF. The CDR3 nucleotides read TGCGCCAGCAGCGGACAGCAGACGAACACTGAAGCTTTCTTT.

Of note for this clonotype: Lacking the conserved final phenylalanine or tryptophan, this CDR3 likely reflects a read error. The CDR3 protein is CASSLLRGSTDTQYL. CDR3 in DNA: TGTGCCAGCAGTCTCCTACGGGGGAGCACAGATACGCAGTATTTA. This rearrangement joins TRBV27 to TRBJ2-3; TRBD2 is a possible D gene (6 bases). V lost 5 bases and J lost 0, with 12 bases in between. The V gene's germline CDR1 is MNHEY and CDR2 SMNVEV (reference sequence). The CDR3 runs 15 residues.

The rearrangement links TRBV9 to TRBJ2-7; TRBD2 matches at 10 bases. Losses at the gene ends were 4 bases for V and 4 bases for J; bases not matched to a gene: 14. Per the germline V gene, CDR1 is SGDLS and CDR2 is YYNGEE. The CDR3 spans 17 residues. The CDR3 protein is CASSTSSSSGGYYEQYF. Written as DNA, the CDR3 is TGTGCCAGCAGCACAAGCTCAAGTAGCGGGGGGTATTACGAGCAGTACTTC.

CDR3 region: CASSLRGGILYNEQFF. CDR3 DNA: TGTGCCAGCAGTTTAAGGGGCGGTATCCTCTACAATGAGCAGTTCTTC. The chain is built from TRBV12-3 or TRBV12-4 and TRBJ2-1, with a tentative D call TRBD1 (5 bases). V lost 2 bases to trimming and J lost 3 bases, with 14 bases between them. CDR3 size: 16 residues.

The chain employs TRBV9 and TRBJ2-3; 10 nucleotides agree with TRBD2. The CDR3 length is 15 residues. After removal of 7 bases from V and 2 bases from J, the junction contained 7 bases not matched to a gene. Germline V gene sequence: CDR1 SGDLS, CDR2 YYNGEE. CDR3 sequence reads: CASGLSGGNTDTQYF. Here the CDR3 DNA reads TGTGCCAGCGGACTTAGCGGGGGGAACACAGATACGCAGTATTTT.

The rearrangement uses TRBV6-1 and TRBJ1-2, with 9 bases fitting TRBD1. The CDR3 has 17 residues. Germline CDR1 and CDR2: MNHNS and SASEGT. Trimming cost V 5 bases and J 8 bases; bases outside gene matches: 18. DNA for the CDR3: TGTGCCAGCAGTCGTAACGGGGGGGACAGGGAAGTTAGGGGCTACACCTTC. This translates into CASSRNGGDREVRGYTF.

V usage is TRBV29-1 and J usage is TRBJ2-3; TRBD1 might be the D (6 bases). V was cut by 6 bases and J by 4 bases, with 17 bases left in between. Germline V gene data show CDR1 as SQVTM and CDR2 as ANQGSEA. CDR3 length: 14 amino acids. In DNA form, the CDR3 reads TGCAGCGTGTACCGAACCCCAGGGGCAGATACGCAGTATTTT. Protein sequence: CSVYRTPGADTQYF.

A word on this clonotype: A junction end diverges from the germline sequence, so it may reflect a read error. The chain links TRBV7-7 to TRBJ2-2; D is unclear. Germline V gene lookup returns CDR1 SSHAT and CDR2 FNYEAQ (reference sequence). This CDR3 has 13 residues. In DNA form, the CDR3 reads TGTGCTAGCAGCCTCCGGGCCCCCGGGGAGCTGTTTTTT. Amino acid sequence: CASSLRAPGELFF.

This clonotype has ten or more counts. This chain joins TRBV5-1 and TRBJ2-7, with no clear D. The length of the CDR3 is 13 residues. With 5 bases removed from V and 3 bases from J, the gap between germline ends came to 12 bases. Germline V gene sequence: CDR1 SGHRS, CDR2 YFSETQ. DNA of the CDR3: TGCGCCAGCAGACGACCTGAGAACTACGAGCAGTACTTC. Encoded protein: CASRRPENYEQYF. Together with reference TRBV5-1 and TRBJ2-7, the CDR3 gives the full variable domain: KAGVTQTPRYLIKTRGQQVTLSCSPISGHRSVSWYQQTPGQGLQFLFEYFSETQRNKGNFPGRFSGRQFSNSRSEMNVSTLELGDSALYLCASRRPENYEQYFGPGTRLTVT.

This clonotype has a count of ten or more. An end of the junction does not agree with germline; a read error may underlie this. CDR3 bases: TGTGCCAGCAGCTTAGCAGGGGAGACCCAGTACTTC. Encoded protein: CASSLAGETQYF. This chain joins TRBV5-1 and TRBJ2-5; possibly TRBD1 for D (5 bases). Germline assignment: CDR1 SGHRS and CDR2 YFSETQ. The CDR3 length is 12 residues.

The genes are TRBV24-1 and TRBJ2-3; 8 positions agree with TRBD2. In germline, CDR1 is KGHDR, CDR2 SFDVKD. The CDR3 extends over 15 amino acids. Unmatched junction bases numbered 5, after V lost 6 bases and J lost 1 base. DNA of the CDR3: TGTGCCACCAGTCGCGGGAGGATGCGCACAGATACGCAGTATTTT. Its protein is CATSRGRMRTDTQYF.

This clonotype was counted only a few times. The genes are TRBV24-1 and TRBJ2-5; 14 positions agree with TRBD2. CDR1 KGHDR and CDR2 SFDVKD come from the germline V gene. The CDR3 runs to 17 residues. Unmatched junction bases numbered 7, after V lost 4 bases and J lost 4 bases. The CDR3 spells CATSDRRLAGGGETQYF. For the CDR3, the DNA is TGTGCCACCAGTGACCGCCGACTAGCGGGAGGGGGAGAGACCCAGTACTTC.

Only a few counts were recorded for this clonotype. The rearrangement links TRBV29-1 to TRBJ2-1; 7 nucleotides align to TRBD2. Germline values: CDR1 SQVTM, CDR2 ANQGSEA. With V trimmed by 1 base and J by 3 bases, 6 bases remained unmatched. The CDR3 runs 15 residues. The CDR3, as DNA: TGCAGCGTTGAAGGGGGGGGGACCTTCTACAATGAGCAGTTCTTC. This codes for CSVEGGGTFYNEQFF.

The sample holds a few counts of this clonotype. The chain has TRBV5-5 and TRBJ1-1, with TRBD1 matching 9 bases. V lost 4 bases to trimming and J lost 6 bases; unmatched junction nucleotides: 13. Germline V CDR1 and CDR2: SGHKS, YYEKEE (reference sequence). This CDR3 comprises 16 residues. The CDR3 here is CASSREGQGWAPEAFF. The CDR3, as DNA: TGTGCCAGCAGCCGAGAGGGACAGGGTTGGGCGCCTGAAGCTTTCTTT.